These T cell receptor beta chains were read from a single sample in a study of blood T cell repertoires in COVID-19. Libraries were prepared by immunoSEQ multiplex PCR; TCRdb keeps only in-frame clonotypes and omits some of them. The sample contains 53,000 or so clones, 76% of which appear only once. The sample taken for sequencing was peripheral blood. Receptors originate from a man aged 50 or older with active or convalescent COVID-19. Each CDR3 is given with its conserved first and last residue. D genes are given only for firm matches. Clone size is not always given. Where it is, it says once, few, many or a class for expanded clones.

cdr3_nt cdr3_aa v_call d_call j_call clone_size
TGCGCCAGCAGCCAAACGGGACCCCGGGGGGAGACCCAGTACTTC CASSQTGPRGETQYF TRBV4-1 NA TRBJ2-5 NA
TGTGCCAGCACCCCGGAGCCCAACTATGGCTACACCTTC CASTPEPNYGYTF TRBV9 NA TRBJ1-2 NA
TGTGCCAGCAGCGAATCTACGCGGGACGGCAATGAAAAACTGTTTTTT CASSESTRDGNEKLFF TRBV2 NA TRBJ1-4 NA
TGTGCCAGCAGCCGGCAGGGGAACACCGGGGAGCTGTTTTTT CASSRQGNTGELFF TRBV6-5 NA TRBJ2-2 NA
TGTGCCAGCAGCCGCGGGGGGGCCGAGACCCAGTACTTC CASSRGGAETQYF TRBV3-1/TRBV3-2 TRBD2 TRBJ2-5 NA
TGTGCCAGCAGCAGCCTAGCGGGGAGTCAGCCCCAGCATTTT CASSSLAGSQPQHF TRBV2 NA TRBJ1-5 once
TGTGCCAGCACCGATCTACGACAGGGGGCGGGAAAACTGTTTTTT CASTDLRQGAGKLFF TRBV6-5 TRBD1 TRBJ1-4 NA
TGTGCCAGCAGCGACGACAGGGGGTATTACGAGCAGTACTTC CASSDDRGYYEQYF TRBV7-2 TRBD1 TRBJ2-7 NA
TGCGCCAGCAGCTTAACGGGAGGGTCCGCAGATACGCAGTATTTT CASSLTGGSADTQYF TRBV5-1 TRBD2 TRBJ2-3 NA
TGTGCCTGGAGGGTCAGAGGGGGGGGCCTCCTAATGGGCAATCAGCCCCAGCATTTT CAWRVRGGGLLMGNQPQHF TRBV30 NA TRBJ1-5 NA
TGTGCCAGCAATACGGGATATAGCAATCAGCCCCAGCATTTT CASNTGYSNQPQHF TRBV2 NA TRBJ1-5 NA
TGTGCCAGCAGCAGGGACAACTACGAGCAGTACTTC CASSRDNYEQYF TRBV12-3/TRBV12-4 NA TRBJ2-7 NA
TGTGCCAGCAGCCAAGGACTAGCGGGAGAACTTGAGCAGTACTTC CASSQGLAGELEQYF TRBV3-1/TRBV3-2 TRBD2 TRBJ2-7 NA
TGTGCCAGCAGCCCATTGTCACGGCAGGGATTTAACTATGGCTACACCTTC CASSPLSRQGFNYGYTF TRBV7-8 NA TRBJ1-2 NA
TGTGCCAGCACCAAGAAGAGGCTTGTGGAGACCCAGTACTTC CASTKKRLVETQYF TRBV7-8 NA TRBJ2-5 NA
TGTGCCAGCAGCCAGGAGGCTAGCGGGAGGGTTCGGGGTCAAGAGACCCAGTACTTC CASSQEASGRVRGQETQYF TRBV5-6 TRBD2 TRBJ2-5 few
TGCAGCGTTGAGGTAGGCGGGACGCGAAAAGAGACCCAGTACTTC CSVEVGGTRKETQYF TRBV29-1 NA TRBJ2-5 NA
TGTGCCAGCAGTTTTTTTGGGGGCCTCTCATATACCTTC CASSFFGGLSYTF TRBV12-3/TRBV12-4 NA TRBJ1-2 NA
TGTGCCAGCAGCCCAGACTCCGGAGGCTATGGCTACACCTTC CASSPDSGGYGYTF TRBV5-5 NA TRBJ1-2 once
TGTGCCAGCAGCCACTTTTTTCAGGGAAACTATGGCTACACCTTC CASSHFFQGNYGYTF TRBV3-1/TRBV3-2 NA TRBJ1-2 NA
TGTGCCAGCAGCCCCGGGACAGGGAACTCCTACGAGCAGTACTTC CASSPGTGNSYEQYF TRBV11-3 TRBD1 TRBJ2-7 NA
TGTGCCAGTAGTGGAAACCGGGGGACGGGGGAGACCCAGTACTTC CASSGNRGTGETQYF TRBV19 NA TRBJ2-5 NA
TGTGCCACCAGCAGAGGAACGGCCAGGGTGGCTTTCTTT CATSRGTARVAFF TRBV15 NA TRBJ1-1 NA
TGTGCCAGCAGCTTAGTAGGTTTGTGGCAGGGGAAGGGGAACACTGAAGCTTTCTTT CASSLVGLWQGKGNTEAFF TRBV7-2 NA TRBJ1-1 few